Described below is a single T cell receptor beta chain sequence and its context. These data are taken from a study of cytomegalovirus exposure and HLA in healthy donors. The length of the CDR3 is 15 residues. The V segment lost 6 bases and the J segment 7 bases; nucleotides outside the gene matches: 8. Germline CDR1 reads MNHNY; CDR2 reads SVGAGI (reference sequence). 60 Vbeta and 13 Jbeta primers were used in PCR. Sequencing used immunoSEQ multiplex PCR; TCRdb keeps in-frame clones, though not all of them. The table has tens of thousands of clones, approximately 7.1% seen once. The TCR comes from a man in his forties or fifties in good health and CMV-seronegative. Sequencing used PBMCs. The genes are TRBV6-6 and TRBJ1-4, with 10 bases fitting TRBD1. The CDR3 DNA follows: TGTGCCAGCAGAAATTCCGGGACAGGGGCTGAAAAACTGTTTTTT. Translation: CASRNSGTGAEKLFF.